This T cell receptor beta chain was sequenced in a study of T cell repertoires in aging, cancer and after chemotherapy. Study background: Over several months to years, re-sampled healthy donor repertoires clearly shared clones. Study-wide points: In cancer patients, declining TCR diversity with age involved lost richness and lost evenness.

Amplification of TCR beta used genomic DNA extracted from peripheral blood. Rearranged V-D-J TRB sequences were amplified with a mixed TRB-A/B primer pool. TCRdb re-called the multiplex PCR reads through MiXCR, storing one row per CDR3 protein. The repertoire holds about 12,000 distinct CDR3 sequences, with 30% to 35% as singletons. By proportion, this clonotype is medium-sized (0.01 to 0.1%). No antigen is known for it. Material: blood. This TCR came from a human donor in good health. The donor label of this sample is uncertain.

The CDR3 protein is CASSYVQGASYEQYF. The CDR3 DNA follows: TGTGCCAGCAGTTACGTACAGGGGGCCTCCTACGAGCAGTACTTC. This rearrangement joins TRBV6-5 to TRBJ2-7; 9 bases fit TRBD1. Germline V gives CDR1 MNHEY, CDR2 SVGAGI. The CDR3 has 15 residues. J lost 0 bases, V lost 2 bases, and 2 bases had no gene match.